This T cell receptor beta chain was documented in a study of blood T cell repertoires in COVID-19. Study overall: Collection of acute and convalescent COVID-19 samples took place in the United States, Italy and Spain. Sample material is recorded as cDNA or gDNA derived from T cells, B-cell-depleted T cells, or PBMCs.

Germline CDR1 and CDR2: SGHTA and FQGTGA. The trim removed 5 bases at V and 2 bases at J, leaving 8 bases unmatched. The CDR3 is 15 residues long. Original data processing: Reference gene primer amplification yielded estimated nucleated cell counts. Assay: immunoSEQ multiplex PCR; the TCRdb copy retains only in-frame clones and omits some. V and J calls and clone size are those listed in that table; D and trimming were worked out from the DNA. The profile shows 160,000 or so clones, roughly 84% of them singletons. Living in about 25 US areas, the participants were between about 18 and 100 years of age.

The TCR sequence derives from a man aged 55-75 years who had recovered from COVID-19. The V call is TRBV7-3, the J call TRBJ2-5; TRBD2 agrees at 7 bases. The sample comprised PBMCs or T cells enriched from blood (not recorded which). As DNA, the CDR3 is TGTGCCAGCAGCCCAGGGCTCGGGGGGCAAGAGACCCAGTACTTC. It codes for CASSPGLGGQETQYF. The entire variable domain, with the rest obtained from reference TRBV7-3 and TRBJ2-5, is as follows: GAGVSQTPSNKVTEKGKYVELRCDPISGHTALYWYRQSLGQGPEFLIYFQGTGAADDSGLPNDRFFAVRPEGSVSTLKIQRTERGDSAVYLCASSPGLGGQETQYFGPGTRLLVL.